The present T cell receptor (beta chain) was sequenced within a study of identical twins. Whole-study findings and limits: Reduced insertions were recorded for abundant cord blood beta clonotypes, with no such pattern in memory repertoires.

The V end was cut by 2 bases, the J end by 6 bases, with 11 bases between. The germline CDR1 and CDR2 sequences are MNHEY and SVGAGI. CDR3 size: 14 residues. Concerning this clonotype itself: Its antigen is not identified.

A universal primer site was created by template switching, with the cDNA bearing unique molecular identifiers. Using its own MiXCR run on the 5' RACE reads, TCRdb lists one record per CDR3 protein. Found here are 500,000 to 700,000 distinct CDR3 sequences, roughly 6.6% of them singletons; the top ten hold 1.5% to 2%. The sample was also linked to a second study, of yellow fever vaccine responses in identical twins.

The specimen sequenced was PBMCs. This receptor was obtained from a woman younger than 30 in good health. The chain carries TRBV6-5 and TRBJ2-1; D gene unclear. The CDR3 bases are TGTGCCAGCAGTTACGGCCAGTCTACCAATGAGCAGTTCTTC. Amino acids: CASSYGQSTNEQFF.